This T cell receptor beta chain appears in the sequencing data of a study of tumour-infiltrating T cells in Burkitt lymphoma. Study in general: The Burkitt lymphoma cohort spanned all epidemiological subtypes. Productive clonality predicted overall and progression-free survival.

This clone appeared a few times. Clones were read by immunoSEQ multiplex PCR, and TCRdb kept only the in-frame ones, dropping some. The sample has over a thousand clones, roughly 13% seen once. This CDR3 is 15 amino acids long. CDR1 SGHRS and CDR2 YFSETQ come from the germline V gene. Trimming cost V 0 bases and J 7 bases, with 13 bases left between them. This receptor was identified in a human donor with Burkitt lymphoma. J is TRBJ2-2 and V is TRBV5-1, with D perhaps assigned TRBD1 or TRBD2 (5 bases each). Material: tumor tissue. The CDR3: CASSLGGPSDGELFF. CDR3 DNA sequence: TGCGCCAGCAGCTTGGGGGGACCCTCCGACGGGGAGCTGTTTTTT.